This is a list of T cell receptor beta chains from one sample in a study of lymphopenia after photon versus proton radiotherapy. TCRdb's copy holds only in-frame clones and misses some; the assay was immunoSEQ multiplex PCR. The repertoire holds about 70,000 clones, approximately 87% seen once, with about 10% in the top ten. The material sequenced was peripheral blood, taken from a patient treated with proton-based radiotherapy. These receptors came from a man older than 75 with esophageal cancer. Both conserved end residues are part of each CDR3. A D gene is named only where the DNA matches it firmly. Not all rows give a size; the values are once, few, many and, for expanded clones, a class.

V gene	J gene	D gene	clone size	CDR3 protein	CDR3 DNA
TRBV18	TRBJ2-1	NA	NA	CASSPGNPAYNEQFF	TGTGCCAGCTCACCGGGCAACCCGGCCTACAATGAGCAGTTCTTC
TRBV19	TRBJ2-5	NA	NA	CASSMRDQETQYF	TGTGCCAGTAGTATGCGGGACCAAGAGACCCAGTACTTC
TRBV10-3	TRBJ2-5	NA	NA	CAISRGDGQETQYF	TGTGCCATCAGTAGGGGAGATGGCCAAGAGACCCAGTACTTC
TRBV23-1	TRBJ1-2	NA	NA	CASSQSGHLRYGYTF	TGCGCCAGCAGTCAATCGGGGCACCTTCGGTATGGCTACACCTTC
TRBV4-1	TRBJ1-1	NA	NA	CASSPLAGEAFF	TGCGCCAGCAGCCCCCTAGCAGGGGAAGCTTTCTTT
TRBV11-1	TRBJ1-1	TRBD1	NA	CASSSYRGTEAFF	TGTGCCAGCAGCTCCTACAGGGGCACTGAAGCTTTCTTT
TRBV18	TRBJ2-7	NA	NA	CASSPESSYEQYF	TGTGCCAGCTCACCGGAGAGCTCCTACGAGCAGTACTTC
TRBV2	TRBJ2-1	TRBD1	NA	CASSGPPGQGADNEQFF	TGTGCCAGCAGTGGTCCCCCCGGACAGGGGGCCGACAATGAGCAGTTCTTC
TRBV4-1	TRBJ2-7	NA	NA	CASSLRDRAYEQYF	TGCGCCAGCAGCCTCCGGGACCGAGCCTACGAGCAGTACTTC
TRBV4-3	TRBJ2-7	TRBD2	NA	CASSQDLRGLAGRPRYEQYF	TGCGCCAGCAGCCAAGACCTGAGGGGACTAGCGGGACGGCCTCGCTACGAGCAGTACTTC
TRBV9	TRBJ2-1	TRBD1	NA	CASSVAEDRGPYNEQFF	TGTGCCAGCAGCGTAGCCGAGGACAGGGGCCCCTACAATGAGCAGTTCTTC
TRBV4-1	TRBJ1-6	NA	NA	CASSRDIGSPLHF	TGCGCCAGCAGCCGAGACATAGGCTCACCCCTCCACTTT
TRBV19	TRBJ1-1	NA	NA	CASSSRTFRSAEAFF	TGTGCCAGTAGTTCCCGGACCTTCCGGAGCGCTGAAGCTTTCTTT
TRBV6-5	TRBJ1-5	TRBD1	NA	CASSASTGFQPQHF	TGTGCCAGCAGTGCCTCGACAGGGTTTCAGCCCCAGCATTTT
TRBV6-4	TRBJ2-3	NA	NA	CASSVDQGRDTQYF	TGTGCCAGCAGTGTGGACCAGGGGAGGGATACGCAGTATTTT
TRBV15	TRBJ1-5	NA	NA	CATSKTSGGGSIYSNQPQHF	TGTGCCACCAGCAAAACCTCCGGGGGGGGCAGTATATATAGCAATCAGCCCCAGCATTTT
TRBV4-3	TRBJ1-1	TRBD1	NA	CASSQGTGVWGTEAFF	TGCGCCAGCAGCCAGGGGACAGGGGTGTGGGGAACTGAAGCTTTCTTT
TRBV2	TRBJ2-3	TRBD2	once	CASRNRGLAGAPDTQYF	TGTGCCAGCAGGAACCGGGGACTAGCGGGAGCTCCAGATACGCAGTATTTT
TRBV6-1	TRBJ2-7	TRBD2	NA	CASSGTSGRADFTYEQYF	TGTGCCAGCAGTGGGACTAGCGGGAGGGCCGATTTTACCTACGAGCAGTACTTC
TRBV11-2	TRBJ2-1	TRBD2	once	CASSTTSGSNEQFF	TGTGCCAGCAGCACGACTAGCGGGAGCAATGAGCAGTTCTTC
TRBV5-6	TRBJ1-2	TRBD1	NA	CASSRDRNYGYTF	TGTGCCAGCAGCCGGGACAGGAACTATGGCTACACCTTC
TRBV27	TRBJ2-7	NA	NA	CASSLLSSVVYEQYF	TGTGCCAGCAGTTTACTCTCTAGCGTGGTTTACGAGCAGTACTTC
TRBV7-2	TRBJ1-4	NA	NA	CASSSRWGRGEKLFF	TGTGCCAGCAGCTCCCGCTGGGGCAGGGGTGAAAAACTGTTTTTT
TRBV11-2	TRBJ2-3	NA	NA	CASSLVQSAGTQYF	TGTGCCAGCAGCTTAGTCCAGTCGGCGGGTACGCAGTATTTT
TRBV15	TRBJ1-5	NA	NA	CATSRDRGSNQPQHF	TGTGCCACCAGCAGAGATAGGGGTAGCAATCAGCCCCAGCATTTT
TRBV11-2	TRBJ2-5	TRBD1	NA	CASSLVWGQGETQYF	TGTGCCAGCAGCTTAGTTTGGGGACAGGGAGAGACCCAGTACTTC
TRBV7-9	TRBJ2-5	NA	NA	CASNNPPGRGKETQYF	TGTGCCAGCAACAACCCTCCGGGGCGGGGAAAAGAGACCCAGTACTTC
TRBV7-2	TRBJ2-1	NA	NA	CASSEIDWPSYNEQFF	TGTGCCAGCAGCGAAATCGACTGGCCCTCCTACAATGAGCAGTTCTTC
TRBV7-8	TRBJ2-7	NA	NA	CASSPGSGSSYEQYF	TGTGCCAGCAGCCCTGGGAGCGGCAGCTCCTACGAGCAGTACTTC
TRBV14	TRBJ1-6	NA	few	CASSQDRTYNSPLHF	TGTGCCAGCAGCCAAGACAGGACCTATAATTCACCCCTCCACTTT
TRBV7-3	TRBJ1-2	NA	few	CASSRRGSSDGYTF	TGTGCCAGCTCTCGAAGGGGATCCTCGGATGGCTACACCTTC
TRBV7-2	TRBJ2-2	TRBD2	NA	CASSVRLAGTNTGELFF	TGTGCCAGCAGCGTCAGACTAGCGGGGACGAACACCGGGGAGCTGTTTTTT
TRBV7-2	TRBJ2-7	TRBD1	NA	CASSHRPGQVNSYEQYF	TGTGCCAGCAGTCACCGACCGGGACAGGTAAACTCCTACGAGCAGTACTTC
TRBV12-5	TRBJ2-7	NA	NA	CASGSTTRPSSYEQYF	TGTGCTAGTGGGTCTACCACTAGGCCTAGCTCCTACGAGCAGTACTTC
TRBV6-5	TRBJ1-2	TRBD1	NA	CASSPGTGDYGYTF	TGTGCCAGCAGCCCCGGGACAGGGGACTATGGCTACACCTTC
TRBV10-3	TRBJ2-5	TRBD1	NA	CAISPGQQETQYF	TGTGCCATCAGTCCGGGACAGCAAGAGACCCAGTACTTC
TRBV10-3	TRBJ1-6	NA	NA	CAISEEAANNSPLHF	TGTGCCATCAGTGAGGAAGCAGCCAATAATTCACCCCTCCACTTT
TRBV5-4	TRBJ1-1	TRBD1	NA	CASSQRQGFGTEAFF	TGTGCCAGCAGCCAGAGACAGGGTTTCGGCACTGAAGCTTTCTTT
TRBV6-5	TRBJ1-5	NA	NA	CASSSIGPNQPQHF	TGTGCCAGCAGTTCGATTGGCCCCAATCAGCCCCAGCATTTT
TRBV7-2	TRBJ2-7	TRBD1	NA	CASSRGGFDEQYF	TGTGCCAGCAGTCGAGGGGGCTTCGACGAGCAGTACTTC
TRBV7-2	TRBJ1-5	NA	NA	CASSLGEGQPQHF	TGTGCCAGCAGCTTGGGCGAGGGTCAGCCCCAGCATTTT
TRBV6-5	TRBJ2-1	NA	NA	CASSRTLNYNEQFF	TGTGCCAGCAGTCGGACTCTAAACTACAATGAGCAGTTCTTC
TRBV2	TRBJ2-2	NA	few	CASSDRVPGELFF	TGTGCCAGCAGTGACAGGGTTCCCGGGGAGCTGTTTTTT
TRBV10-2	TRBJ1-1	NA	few	CASSEAPRYEAFF	TGCGCCAGCAGTGAGGCACCTCGGTATGAAGCTTTCTTT
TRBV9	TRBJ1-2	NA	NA	CASSVEADNYGYTF	TGTGCCAGCAGCGTAGAGGCAGATAACTATGGCTACACCTTC
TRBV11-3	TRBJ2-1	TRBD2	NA	CASSWASGGVSYNEQFF	TGTGCCAGCAGCTGGGCTAGCGGGGGGGTTTCCTACAATGAGCAGTTCTTC
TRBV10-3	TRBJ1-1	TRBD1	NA	CAISEAGQEKKAFF	TGTGCCATCAGTGAGGCGGGACAGGAGAAGAAGGCTTTCTTT
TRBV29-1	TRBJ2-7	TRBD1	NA	CSVEIRGGVSYEQYF	TGCAGCGTTGAAATTCGAGGGGGCGTATCCTACGAGCAGTACTTC
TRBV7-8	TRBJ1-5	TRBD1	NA	CASSGRDRGRFSNQPQHF	TGTGCCAGCAGCGGCCGGGACAGGGGGCGTTTTTCCAATCAGCCCCAGCATTTT
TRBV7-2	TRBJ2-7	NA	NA	CASSPQGGSYEQYF	TGTGCCAGCAGCCCCCAGGGGGGATCCTACGAGCAGTACTTC
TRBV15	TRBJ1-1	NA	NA	CATSRDQGEGVAFF	TGTGCCACCAGCAGAGATCAGGGCGAGGGGGTGGCTTTCTTT
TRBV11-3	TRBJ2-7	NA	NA	CASSLDAFQGGGASYEQYF	TGTGCCAGCAGCTTAGACGCCTTCCAGGGAGGGGGCGCTTCCTACGAGCAGTACTTC
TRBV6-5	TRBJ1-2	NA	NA	CASSYGPQHYGYTF	TGTGCCAGCAGTTACGGGCCGCAACACTATGGCTACACCTTC
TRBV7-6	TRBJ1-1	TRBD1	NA	CASSQTGTGDTEAFF	TGTGCCAGCAGCCAAACCGGGACAGGGGACACTGAAGCTTTCTTT
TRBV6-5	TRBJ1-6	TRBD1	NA	CASSRDSYNSPLHF	TGTGCCAGCAGTCGGGACAGCTATAATTCACCCCTCCACTTT
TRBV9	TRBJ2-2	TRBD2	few	CASSVVLAGGTGELFF	TGTGCCAGCAGCGTAGTACTAGCGGGAGGGACCGGGGAGCTGTTTTTT
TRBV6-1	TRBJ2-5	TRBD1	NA	CASSEARTGRETQYF	TGTGCCAGCAGTGAAGCTAGGACAGGGCGGGAGACCCAGTACTTC